Listed below are T cell receptor beta chains from one sample, sequenced in a study of vaccination effects on CD4 cells after COVID-19. The protocol was immunoSEQ multiplex PCR, while the TCRdb copy is restricted to in-frame clones and leaves out a portion. Among 70,000 to 75,000 clones listed, approximately 79% were seen once. Their antigens remain unidentified. The sequenced sample was CD4+ T cells from PBMCs cultured with HCoV-OC43 spike peptides, obtained before COVID-19 vaccination. The source is a human donor who received a COVID-19 vaccine. The CDR3 runs from the conserved cysteine through the conserved F or W. D genes are given only for firm matches. The size field is filled for only some rows; it gives once, few, many or a size class.

J gene: TRBJ2-4; clone size: -; V gene: TRBV5-4; D gene: -; CDR3 DNA: TGTGCCAGCAGCTTTGCAGGGGTAGCCAAAAACATTCAGTACTTC; CDR3 protein: CASSFAGVAKNIQYF
J gene: TRBJ1-2; clone size: -; V gene: TRBV6-1; D gene: -; CDR3 DNA: TGTGCCAGCAGTGAAGGGACGGCGAACTATGGCTACACCTTC; CDR3 protein: CASSEGTANYGYTF
J gene: TRBJ1-5; clone size: -; V gene: TRBV6-1; D gene: TRBD1; CDR3 DNA: TGTGCCAGCAGTGAAGCCAGGACACAGGGGCAGGGTAGCAATCAGCCCCAGCATTTT; CDR3 protein: CASSEARTQGQGSNQPQHF
J gene: TRBJ2-3; clone size: once; V gene: TRBV7-2; D gene: TRBD2; CDR3 DNA: TGTGCCAGCAGCTTAGTAGCGGGGGGCGGTGTACAGTATTTT; CDR3 protein: CASSLVAGGGVQYF
J gene: TRBJ1-5; clone size: -; V gene: TRBV28; D gene: -; CDR3 DNA: TGTGCCAGCAGTATTTTCAGGGGAGATCAGCCCCAGCATTTT; CDR3 protein: CASSIFRGDQPQHF
J gene: TRBJ1-4; clone size: -; V gene: TRBV27; D gene: -; CDR3 DNA: TGTGCCAGCAGTTCTTACGGGTCAGCAACTAATGAAAAACTGTTTTTT; CDR3 protein: CASSSYGSATNEKLFF
J gene: TRBJ2-3; clone size: -; V gene: TRBV18; D gene: -; CDR3 DNA: TGTGCCAGCTCCACCGGGATAGACACAGATACGCAGTATTTT; CDR3 protein: CASSTGIDTDTQYF
J gene: TRBJ1-6; clone size: -; V gene: TRBV6-2/TRBV6-3; D gene: -; CDR3 DNA: TGTGCCAGCAGTGGTCAGGTTTATAATTCACCCCTCCACTTT; CDR3 protein: CASSGQVYNSPLHF
J gene: TRBJ1-5; clone size: -; V gene: TRBV9; D gene: -; CDR3 DNA: TGTGCCAGCAGCGTAGATATCAATCAGCCCCAGCATTTT; CDR3 protein: CASSVDINQPQHF
J gene: TRBJ2-2; clone size: -; V gene: TRBV7-8; D gene: -; CDR3 DNA: TGTGCCAGCAGCTTAGTTCCGGGGACCTTGAGGCCCGGGGAGCTGTTTTTT; CDR3 protein: CASSLVPGTLRPGELFF
J gene: TRBJ1-2; clone size: -; V gene: TRBV6-2/TRBV6-3; D gene: TRBD1; CDR3 DNA: TGTGCCAGCAGTTTACTACAGGGGAACTATGGCTACACCTTC; CDR3 protein: CASSLLQGNYGYTF
J gene: TRBJ2-3; clone size: -; V gene: TRBV28; D gene: TRBD1; CDR3 DNA: TGTGCCAGCAGTTTTGAAGAGGACAGGCAGAGCACAGATACGCAGTATTTT; CDR3 protein: CASSFEEDRQSTDTQYF
J gene: TRBJ1-6; clone size: few; V gene: TRBV3-1/TRBV3-2; D gene: -; CDR3 DNA: TGTGCCAGCAGCCAAGAACCTAGGACAGCCTCTTCCCTCCACTTT; CDR3 protein: CASSQEPRTASSLHF
J gene: TRBJ2-5; clone size: -; V gene: TRBV3-1/TRBV3-2; D gene: TRBD1; CDR3 DNA: TGTGCCAGCAGCCCCGGGACAGTAAAAGAGACCCAGTACTTC; CDR3 protein: CASSPGTVKETQYF
J gene: TRBJ1-5; clone size: -; V gene: TRBV18; D gene: -; CDR3 DNA: TGTGCCAGCTCACCAGGACTCGATCAGCCCCAGCATTTT; CDR3 protein: CASSPGLDQPQHF
J gene: TRBJ1-1; clone size: -; V gene: TRBV6-5; D gene: -; CDR3 DNA: TGTGCCAGCAGTTACTCAGACGGGAGGAATGAAGCTTTCTTT; CDR3 protein: CASSYSDGRNEAFF
J gene: TRBJ1-2; clone size: -; V gene: TRBV5-1; D gene: TRBD1; CDR3 DNA: TGCGCCAGCAGCTTGGATGGACAGGGGGAACTTGGCTACACCTTC; CDR3 protein: CASSLDGQGELGYTF
J gene: TRBJ1-5; clone size: -; V gene: TRBV24-1; D gene: TRBD1; CDR3 DNA: TGTGCCACCAGTGACCTGGACAGGGGGCAATTCGGGTCGCCCCAGCATTTT; CDR3 protein: CATSDLDRGQFGSPQHF
J gene: TRBJ1-5; clone size: few; V gene: TRBV19; D gene: -; CDR3 DNA: TGTGCCAGTAGTGACTATGTAGGGAGGGGAGTTAGTCAGCCCCAGCATTTT; CDR3 protein: CASSDYVGRGVSQPQHF
J gene: TRBJ2-1; clone size: -; V gene: TRBV5-1; D gene: -; CDR3 DNA: TGCGCCAGCAGCTTGGTAGCCGGCGACAATGAGCAGTTCTTC; CDR3 protein: CASSLVAGDNEQFF
J gene: TRBJ2-3; clone size: -; V gene: TRBV19; D gene: -; CDR3 DNA: TGTGCCAGTAGCAGCGGGCCAAGCACAGATACGCAGTATTTT; CDR3 protein: CASSSGPSTDTQYF
J gene: TRBJ1-2; clone size: once; V gene: TRBV18; D gene: TRBD1; CDR3 DNA: TGTGCCAGCTCACCAGATACAGGGGAGGGCTACACCTTC; CDR3 protein: CASSPDTGEGYTF
J gene: TRBJ2-4; clone size: -; V gene: TRBV6-5; D gene: -; CDR3 DNA: TGTGCCAGCCGCAAGACAGGAGCCAAAAACATTCAGTACTTC; CDR3 protein: CASRKTGAKNIQYF
J gene: TRBJ2-3; clone size: -; V gene: TRBV7-2; D gene: -; CDR3 DNA: TGTGCCAGCAGCTTAGGTCCGGGGCCAGATACGCAGTATTTT; CDR3 protein: CASSLGPGPDTQYF
J gene: TRBJ2-5; clone size: -; V gene: TRBV20-1; D gene: TRBD2; CDR3 DNA: TGCAGTGCTAGTTTGGGGGGGGAGACCCAGTACTTC; CDR3 protein: CSASLGGETQYF
J gene: TRBJ1-6; clone size: -; V gene: TRBV10-2; D gene: TRBD1; CDR3 DNA: TGCGCCAGCAGTGATCGGACAGGGAATAATTCACCCCTCCACTTT; CDR3 protein: CASSDRTGNNSPLHF
J gene: TRBJ2-3; clone size: -; V gene: TRBV4-1; D gene: -; CDR3 DNA: TGCGCCAGCAGCCAAGACCAGCGGGTCTACACAGATACGCAGTATTTT; CDR3 protein: CASSQDQRVYTDTQYF
J gene: TRBJ2-1; clone size: -; V gene: TRBV5-1; D gene: TRBD2; CDR3 DNA: TGCGCCAGCAGCTCCTTAGGACTAGCGGGTTCCTACAATGAGCAGTTCTTC; CDR3 protein: CASSSLGLAGSYNEQFF
J gene: TRBJ2-1; clone size: -; V gene: TRBV3-1/TRBV3-2; D gene: -; CDR3 DNA: TGTGCCAGCAGCCAAGAATTTCGTTCCTACAATGAGCAGTTCTTC; CDR3 protein: CASSQEFRSYNEQFF
J gene: TRBJ1-4; clone size: -; V gene: TRBV6-2/TRBV6-3; D gene: -; CDR3 DNA: TGTGCCAGCAGCCGGGCCGGGATTACAACTAATGAAAAACTGTTTTTT; CDR3 protein: CASSRAGITTNEKLFF
J gene: TRBJ2-3; clone size: once; V gene: TRBV7-3; D gene: -; CDR3 DNA: TGTGCCAGCAGCTTGACATATACTAGCACAGATACGCAGTATTTT; CDR3 protein: CASSLTYTSTDTQYF
J gene: TRBJ2-3; clone size: -; V gene: TRBV6-4; D gene: TRBD2; CDR3 DNA: TGTGCCAGCAGTCGACTAGCGGGGCCAGATACGCAGTATTTT; CDR3 protein: CASSRLAGPDTQYF
J gene: TRBJ1-5; clone size: -; V gene: TRBV6-1; D gene: -; CDR3 DNA: TGTGCCAGCAGTGACAGGCGCCCCAATCAGCCCCAGCATTTT; CDR3 protein: CASSDRRPNQPQHF
J gene: TRBJ1-3; clone size: -; V gene: TRBV6-5; D gene: -; CDR3 DNA: TGTGCCAGCACATCGTCCGGAAACACCATATATTTT; CDR3 protein: CASTSSGNTIYF
J gene: TRBJ2-5; clone size: -; V gene: TRBV5-1; D gene: -; CDR3 DNA: TGCGCCAGCAGCTTGGAAGCAGGGTCGCGAGAGACCCAGTACTTC; CDR3 protein: CASSLEAGSRETQYF
J gene: TRBJ1-2; clone size: -; V gene: TRBV19; D gene: TRBD1; CDR3 DNA: TGTGCCAGTGATGACCGGGACAGTGCCTATGGCTACACCTTC; CDR3 protein: CASDDRDSAYGYTF
J gene: TRBJ1-4; clone size: -; V gene: TRBV9; D gene: -; CDR3 DNA: TGTGCCAGCAGCCCTATCGGCGCAACTAATGAAAAACTGTTTTTT; CDR3 protein: CASSPIGATNEKLFF
J gene: TRBJ2-1; clone size: -; V gene: TRBV7-8; D gene: TRBD2; CDR3 DNA: TGTGCCAGCAGCGCGTCTAGCGGGGGGGCTAGGGAGTTCTTC; CDR3 protein: CASSASSGGAREFF
J gene: TRBJ1-2; clone size: -; V gene: TRBV6-5; D gene: -; CDR3 DNA: TGTGCCAGCAGTTACTCGGCAGGACTTGGGCTTGGCTACACCTTC; CDR3 protein: CASSYSAGLGLGYTF
J gene: TRBJ2-2; clone size: -; V gene: TRBV28; D gene: TRBD2; CDR3 DNA: TGTGCCAGCAGTTTCCAGCGGGGTGGCACCGGGGAGCTGTTTTTT; CDR3 protein: CASSFQRGGTGELFF
J gene: TRBJ2-2; clone size: -; V gene: TRBV6-6; D gene: -; CDR3 DNA: TGTGCCAGCAGGAGAGGTGGGGCGGCCGGGGAGCTGTTTTTT; CDR3 protein: CASRRGGAAGELFF
J gene: TRBJ1-5; clone size: -; V gene: TRBV5-1; D gene: -; CDR3 DNA: TGCGCCAGCAGCTTGACCGGGGGCAATCAGCCCCAGCATTTT; CDR3 protein: CASSLTGGNQPQHF
J gene: TRBJ1-1; clone size: -; V gene: TRBV11-2; D gene: TRBD1; CDR3 DNA: TGTGCCAGCAGCTCCCAGGGGGGGAACACTGAAGCTTTCTTT; CDR3 protein: CASSSQGGNTEAFF
J gene: TRBJ2-1; clone size: -; V gene: TRBV12-3/TRBV12-4; D gene: -; CDR3 DNA: TGTGCCAGTTCCAGGGGACGCTACAATGAGCAGTTCTTC; CDR3 protein: CASSRGRYNEQFF
J gene: TRBJ2-2; clone size: few; V gene: TRBV2; D gene: -; CDR3 DNA: TGTGCCAGCAGTGAGCGCGGGGCGGGCACCGGGGAGCTGTTTTTT; CDR3 protein: CASSERGAGTGELFF
J gene: TRBJ2-3; clone size: -; V gene: TRBV5-6; D gene: -; CDR3 DNA: TGTGCCAGCAGCTTCTACAACACAGATACGCAGTATTTT; CDR3 protein: CASSFYNTDTQYF
J gene: TRBJ2-2; clone size: few; V gene: TRBV5-1; D gene: TRBD2; CDR3 DNA: TGCGCCAGCAGCTATTTAGCGGGGGCCGATCCGGGCACCGGGGAGCTGTTTTTT; CDR3 protein: CASSYLAGADPGTGELFF
J gene: TRBJ1-1; clone size: -; V gene: TRBV6-5; D gene: TRBD1; CDR3 DNA: TGTGCCAGCAGTTTCGACAGGGCCAGCACTGAAGCTTTCTTT; CDR3 protein: CASSFDRASTEAFF
J gene: TRBJ2-5; clone size: -; V gene: TRBV5-1; D gene: -; CDR3 DNA: TGCGCCAGCAGCTTGGGAGGCGGACTTGTTGGGGAGACCCAGTACTTC; CDR3 protein: CASSLGGGLVGETQYF
J gene: TRBJ1-1; clone size: -; V gene: TRBV6-5; D gene: -; CDR3 DNA: TGTGCCAGCAGTTACGAGAAGAACACTGAAGCTTTCTTT; CDR3 protein: CASSYEKNTEAFF
J gene: TRBJ1-5; clone size: few; V gene: TRBV19; D gene: -; CDR3 DNA: TGTGCCAGTACCGCCTGGGCAGCCCCACAGCCCCAGCATTTT; CDR3 protein: CASTAWAAPQPQHF
J gene: TRBJ2-5; clone size: -; V gene: TRBV2; D gene: -; CDR3 DNA: TGTGCCCTGGAGGGGGGCTCAGAGACCCAGTACTTC; CDR3 protein: CALEGGSETQYF
J gene: TRBJ1-1; clone size: -; V gene: TRBV7-9; D gene: TRBD1; CDR3 DNA: TGTGCCAGCAGGCGCCGGGACAGGGGAGTGAACACTGAAGCTTTCTTT; CDR3 protein: CASRRRDRGVNTEAFF
J gene: TRBJ1-5; clone size: -; V gene: TRBV5-1; D gene: TRBD1; CDR3 DNA: TGCGCCAGCAGCGAGTCCACAGGGGGGTATCAGCCCCAGCATTTT; CDR3 protein: CASSESTGGYQPQHF
J gene: TRBJ1-1; clone size: -; V gene: TRBV2; D gene: -; CDR3 DNA: TGTGCCAGCAGTGGAGACAGGATCAGAGCTTTCTTT; CDR3 protein: CASSGDRIRAFF
J gene: TRBJ1-6; clone size: -; V gene: TRBV30; D gene: TRBD1; CDR3 DNA: TGTGCCTGGAGCCCCCGGACAGGGGGCCCAACCTATAATTCACCCCTCCACTTT; CDR3 protein: CAWSPRTGGPTYNSPLHF
J gene: TRBJ1-5; clone size: -; V gene: TRBV19; D gene: -; CDR3 DNA: TGTGCCAGTAGTATAGAGAATAGCAATCAGCCCCAGCATTTT; CDR3 protein: CASSIENSNQPQHF
J gene: TRBJ2-5; clone size: -; V gene: TRBV5-1; D gene: TRBD2; CDR3 DNA: TGCGCCAGCAGCTTGCGAGGGACTAGCGGGCCCAAAGAGACCCAGTACTTC; CDR3 protein: CASSLRGTSGPKETQYF